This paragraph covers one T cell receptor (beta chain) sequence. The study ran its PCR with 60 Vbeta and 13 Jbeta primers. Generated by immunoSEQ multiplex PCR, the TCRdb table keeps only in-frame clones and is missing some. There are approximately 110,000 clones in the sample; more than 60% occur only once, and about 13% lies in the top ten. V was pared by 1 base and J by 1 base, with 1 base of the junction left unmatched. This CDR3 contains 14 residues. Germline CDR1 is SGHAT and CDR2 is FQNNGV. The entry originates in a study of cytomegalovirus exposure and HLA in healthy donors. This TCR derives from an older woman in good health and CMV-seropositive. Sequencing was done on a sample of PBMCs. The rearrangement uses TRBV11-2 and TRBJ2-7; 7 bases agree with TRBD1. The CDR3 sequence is CASSLGTGSYEQYF. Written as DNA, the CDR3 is TGTGCCAGCAGCTTAGGGACAGGTTCCTACGAGCAGTACTTC.